This TCR beta chain stems from a study of blood T cell repertoires in COVID-19. On the study more broadly: Researchers got acute and convalescent COVID-19 samples from the United States, Italy and Spain.

Per the original data handling: For nucleated cells, counts were estimated from reference gene primer amplification. Data came from immunoSEQ multiplex PCR; TCRdb stores just in-frame clones and leaves some out. V and J calls and clone size are copied from that table; D and trimming were computed from the DNA. This sample has tens of thousands of clones, with approximately 89% found just once. Germline CDR1 reads MNHNY; CDR2 reads SVGAGI (reference sequence). With 5 bases clipped from V and 1 base from J, the junction kept 11 bases outside the gene matches. CDR3 length: 18 residues. Sequences were obtained from peripheral blood. The sequence was collected from a human donor in a cohort sampled during active COVID-19. The rearrangement uses TRBV6-6 and TRBJ1-1; TRBD1 matches 12 bases. The CDR3 region has the DNA TGTGCCAGCAGTCGATATCCGGGACAGGGGGCGACGAACACTGAAGCTTTCTTT. This codes for CASSRYPGQGATNTEAFF.